This T cell receptor (beta chain) came from a study of blood T cells in healthy people across ages. A J-beta primer mix and a sample-barcoded 5' primer were used in a second PCR of roughly 6 to 11 cycles. One entry per CDR3 protein, called by TCRdb with MiXCR from the 5' RACE reads. The data contain 1.5 million to 2 million distinct CDR3 sequences, about 28% of them singletons. Per germline, CDR1 SEHNR and CDR2 FQNEAQ (reference sequence). Trimming removed 5 bases from V and 1 base from J, with 11 bases in between. The CDR3 contains 14 residues. The chain couples TRBV7-9 to TRBJ1-2, with D perhaps matching TRBD1 (6 bases). This sequence was found in a woman in her twenties or thirties in good health. The material sequenced was blood. CDR3 in amino acids: CASSRTGFNYGYTF. Here the CDR3 DNA reads TGTGCCAGCAGCAGAACAGGGTTTAACTATGGCTACACCTTC.